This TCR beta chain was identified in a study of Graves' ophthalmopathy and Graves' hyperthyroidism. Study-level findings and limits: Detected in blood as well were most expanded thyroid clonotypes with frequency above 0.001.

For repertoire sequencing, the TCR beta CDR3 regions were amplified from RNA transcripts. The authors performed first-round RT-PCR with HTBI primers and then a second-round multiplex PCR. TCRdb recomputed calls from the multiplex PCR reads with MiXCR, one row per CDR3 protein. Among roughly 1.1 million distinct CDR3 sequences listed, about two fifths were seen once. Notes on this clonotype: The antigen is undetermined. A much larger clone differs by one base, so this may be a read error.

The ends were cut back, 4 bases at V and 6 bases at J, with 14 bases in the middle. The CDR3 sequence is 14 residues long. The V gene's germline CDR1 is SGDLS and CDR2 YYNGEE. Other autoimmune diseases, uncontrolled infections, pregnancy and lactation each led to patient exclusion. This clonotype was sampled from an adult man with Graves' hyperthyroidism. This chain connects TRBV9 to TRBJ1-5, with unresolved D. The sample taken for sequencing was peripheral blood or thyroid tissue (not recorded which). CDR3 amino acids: CASSPQTGIQPQHF. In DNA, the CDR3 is TGTGCCAGCAGCCCCCAGACGGGGATTCAGCCCCAGCATTTT.